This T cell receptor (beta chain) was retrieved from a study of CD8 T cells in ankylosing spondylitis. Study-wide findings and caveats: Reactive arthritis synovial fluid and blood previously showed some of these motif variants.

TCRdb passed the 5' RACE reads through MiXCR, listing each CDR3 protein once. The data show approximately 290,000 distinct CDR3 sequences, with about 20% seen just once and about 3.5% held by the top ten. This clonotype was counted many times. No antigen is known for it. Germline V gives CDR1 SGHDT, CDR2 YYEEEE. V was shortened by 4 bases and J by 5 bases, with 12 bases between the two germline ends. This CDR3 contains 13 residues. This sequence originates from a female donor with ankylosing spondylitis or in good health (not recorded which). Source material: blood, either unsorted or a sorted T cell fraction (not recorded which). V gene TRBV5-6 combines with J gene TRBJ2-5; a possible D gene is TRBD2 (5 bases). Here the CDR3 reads CASSRTAQETQYF. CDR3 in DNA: TGTGCCAGCAGCCGGACTGCCCAGGAGACCCAGTACTTC.